These 30 T cell receptor beta chains originate from one sample sequenced in a study of cytotoxic CD8 clonotypes in ibrutinib-treated CLL. Profiling relied on immunoSEQ multiplex PCR, and the TCRdb table lists in-frame clones only, not all of them. The sample carries under 150,000 clones, around 93% recorded once. Sample: PBMCs, taken after 12 months of ibrutinib treatment. These TCRs come from a human donor with chronic lymphocytic leukemia.

V usage is TRBV6-5 and J usage is TRBJ1-3, with 7 bases aligning to TRBD1. Germline CDR1 reads MNHEY; CDR2 reads SVGAGI. The CDR3 is 12 residues long. V was clipped by 9 bases and J by 4 bases; unmatched bases: 3. CDR3 residues: CASKGQGNTIYF. The DNA of the CDR3 is TGTGCCAGTAAGGGACAGGGAAACACCATATATTTT.

CDR3: CASRWSSGGASGANVLTF. DNA for the CDR3: TGTGCCAGCCGTTGGAGTAGTGGCGGAGCTTCTGGGGCCAACGTCCTGACTTTC. This chain links TRBV27 with TRBJ2-6; unclear D gene. The CDR3 extends over 18 amino acids. The V end lost 8 bases, the J end lost 1 base, and 21 bases lay between the germline ends. Germline V CDR1 and CDR2: MNHEY, SMNVEV (reference sequence).

This chain joins TRBV7-8 and TRBJ1-1; D gene unclear. In germline, CDR1 is SGHVS, CDR2 FQNEAQ. V lost 1 base and J 11 bases, leaving 23 bases between the germline ends. The CDR3 has 16 residues. CDR3 nucleotides: TGTGCCAGCAGCTTAGTCGGTGACGAATTCTTTCTCCGGGCTTTCTTT. Translated: CASSLVGDEFFLRAFF.

This clone was seen just once. J is TRBJ2-1 and V is TRBV5-1; the match to TRBD2 covers 12 bases. CDR3 length: 19 amino acids. J was trimmed by 0 bases and V by 3 bases; bases with no gene match: 10. Germline V CDR1 and CDR2: SGHRS, YFSETQ. For the CDR3, the DNA is TGCGCCAGCAGCTCCCAAGGGCTAGCGGGAGGGTCCTCCTACAATGAGCAGTTCTTC. As protein: CASSSQGLAGGSSYNEQFF.

This clone was observed once. The chain carries TRBV19 and TRBJ1-2; 7 nucleotides match TRBD1. Germline CDR1 is LNHDA and CDR2 is SQIVND (reference sequence). This CDR3 region has 18 residues. Losses at the gene ends were 4 bases for V and 4 bases for J; bases not matched to a gene: 18. The CDR3 sequence: CASSTPGQYPSNLYGYTF. For the CDR3, the DNA is TGTGCCAGTAGTACGCCGGGACAGTATCCTTCAAACCTCTATGGCTACACCTTC. The full variable domain, in which reference TRBV19 and TRBJ1-2 provide the parts outside the CDR3, is DGGITQSPKYLFRKEGQNVTLSCEQNLNHDAMYWYRQDPGQGLRLIYYSQIVNDFQKGDIAEGYSVSREKKESFPLTVTSAQKNPTAFYLCASSTPGQYPSNLYGYTFGSGTRLTVV.

CDR3 nucleotides: TGCGCCAGCAGCTTGGAGGGCTGGGGCAATACGCAGTATTTT. Its protein is CASSLEGWGNTQYF. This chain uses TRBV5-1 with TRBJ2-3; D possibly corresponds to TRBD1 (5 bases). CDR3 size: 14 residues. The V end was cut by 0 bases, the J end by 7 bases, with 12 bases between. Germline assignment: CDR1 SGHRS and CDR2 YFSETQ.

This clone was seen just once. V is TRBV2 and J is TRBJ2-4; possible D gene TRBD2, 6 bases. This CDR3 spans 15 amino acids. V was clipped by 6 bases and J by 6 bases, with 18 bases between them. Germline V gene data show CDR1 as SNHLY and CDR2 as FYNNEI. CDR3 in amino acids: CASRGTGESRNIQYF. In DNA, the CDR3 is TGTGCCAGCAGGGGTACGGGAGAATCTAGAAACATTCAGTACTTC.

The gene calls are TRBV12-5 and TRBJ2-5; 9 bases align to TRBD1. V shed 4 bases and J 4 bases; nucleotides not matched to a gene: 19. Germline loops: CDR1 LGHNT, CDR2 FRNRAP. The CDR3 has 19 amino acids. DNA for the CDR3: TGTGCTAGTGGTTACCGAAGCTTAGACAGGGGGTTTTCAGGAGAGACCCAGTACTTC. This translates into CASGYRSLDRGFSGETQYF.

The rearrangement uses TRBV20-1 and TRBJ2-3; D gene uncertain. The CDR3 length is 10 residues. The V end lost 3 bases, the J end lost 9 bases, and 7 bases lay between the germline ends. Germline V gene lookup returns CDR1 DFQATT and CDR2 SNEGSKA (reference sequence). CDR3 in amino acids: CSASRRTQYF. The CDR3 coding sequence is TGCAGTGCTAGTCGAAGGACGCAGTATTTT.

The chain combines TRBV4-2 with TRBJ1-5, with no clear D. Looked up from germline, CDR1 is LGHNA and CDR2 is YNFKEQ. Between the trimmed V and J ends, which lost 4 bases and 3 bases, there was a span of 13 bases. This CDR3 spans 15 amino acids. CDR3 in amino acids: CASSLGAGANQPQHF. The CDR3 DNA is TGTGCCAGCAGCCTGGGTGCAGGCGCCAATCAGCCCCAGCATTTT.

The V call is TRBV7-9, the J call TRBJ1-4; the match to TRBD1 covers 7 bases. Germline CDR1 is SEHNR and CDR2 is FQNEAQ (reference sequence). With V trimmed by 3 bases and J by 8 bases, 18 bases remained unmatched. This CDR3 comprises 18 residues. CDR3: CASSLPLRPAGQHEKLFF. CDR3 coding DNA: TGTGCCAGCAGCTTGCCACTTAGACCAGCGGGACAGCACGAAAAACTGTTTTTT.

CDR3 sequence: CASSIRGRNEQFF. In DNA, the CDR3 is TGCGCCAGCAGCATTAGGGGCCGCAATGAGCAGTTCTTC. V and J are TRBV5-1 and TRBJ2-1, with a tentative D call TRBD1 (5 bases). CDR3 length equals 13 residues. In germline, CDR1 is SGHRS, CDR2 YFSETQ. V shed 4 bases and J shed 6 bases, with 11 bases lying between them.

The chain carries TRBV28 and TRBJ2-7; TRBD2 aligns across 14 bases. Losses at the gene ends were 5 bases for V and 2 bases for J; bases not matched to a gene: 2. CDR1 and CDR2 from the germline V gene are MDHEN and SYDVKM. The CDR3 covers 15 residues. CDR3 coding DNA: TGTGCCAGCAGTCCGACTAGCGGGAGGGCCTACGAGCAGTACTTC. Protein product: CASSPTSGRAYEQYF.

The J gene is TRBJ2-5, the V gene TRBV13; D may be TRBD2 (5 bases). The CDR3 is 14 residues long. The V end was cut by 5 bases, the J end by 2 bases, with 12 bases between. The V gene's germline CDR1 is PRHDT and CDR2 FYEKMQ (reference sequence). CDR3 in amino acids: CASSPFGGQETQYF. The CDR3 coding sequence is TGTGCCAGCAGCCCCTTCGGCGGGCAAGAGACCCAGTACTTC.

This clone was found a few times. The chain uses TRBV27 and TRBJ1-5; D remains ambiguous. V lost 5 bases and J 1 base, leaving 9 bases between the germline ends. CDR1 and CDR2 from the germline V gene are MNHEY and SMNVEV (reference sequence). This CDR3 region has 14 residues. CDR3 amino acids: CASSALGSNQPQHF. As DNA, the CDR3 is TGTGCCAGCAGTGCGTTAGGGAGCAATCAGCCCCAGCATTTT.

V usage is TRBV14 and J usage is TRBJ1-1; the match to TRBD1 covers 7 bases. Germline loops: CDR1 SGHDN, CDR2 FVKESK. CDR3 length: 17 amino acids. The V and J ends lost 3 bases and 4 bases, in that order; junction bases with no gene match: 14. The DNA for the CDR3 is TGTGCCAGCAGCCAGTCGAGGGGGCGATCGGTTAGCACTGAAGCTTTCTTT. Amino acid sequence: CASSQSRGRSVSTEAFF.

The chain carries TRBV4-3 and TRBJ2-6; D may be TRBD1 (6 bases). There are 16 residues in the CDR3. The germline CDR1 and CDR2 sequences are LGHNA and YSLEER. Trimming cost V 4 bases and J 2 bases, with 12 bases left between them. Here the CDR3 reads CASSPQGHPGANVLTF. CDR3 nucleotide sequence: TGCGCCAGCAGCCCCCAGGGGCATCCTGGGGCCAACGTCCTGACTTTC.

The J gene is TRBJ1-2, the V gene TRBV28, with D unclear. The CDR3 length is 13 residues. V was pared by 6 bases and J by 4 bases, with 12 bases between. Germline V gene data show CDR1 as MDHEN and CDR2 as SYDVKM. The CDR3 is CASRAGRGYGYTF. Written as DNA, the CDR3 is TGTGCCAGCAGGGCAGGTCGGGGCTATGGCTACACCTTC.

This clone was counted a single time. The chain has TRBV27 and TRBJ2-5; D is ambiguous. The germline gives CDR1 MNHEY, CDR2 SMNVEV (reference sequence). V lost 6 bases to trimming and J lost 4 bases, with 12 bases between them. The CDR3 contains 13 residues. In DNA form, the CDR3 reads TGTGCCAGCAGGTGGCTAGATGGAGAGACCCAGTACTTC. Its protein is CASRWLDGETQYF.

The J gene is TRBJ1-5, the V gene TRBV19; the D is unclear. Germline values: CDR1 LNHDA, CDR2 SQIVND (reference sequence). This CDR3 has 15 amino acids. Trimming shortened V by 7 bases and J by 5 bases, and 18 bases separated the two germline ends. The CDR3 DNA is TGTGCCAGTAACAAAGCCTTGACGGTTGATCAGCCCCAGCATTTT. Translated: CASNKALTVDQPQHF.

V and J are TRBV4-2 and TRBJ2-5; D is unclear. Germline CDR1 and CDR2: LGHNA and YNFKEQ. This CDR3 spans 13 amino acids. The germline V and J ends were trimmed by 0 bases and 1 base, with 3 bases remaining between them. CDR3 bases: TGTGCCAGCAGCCAAGATATCCAAGAGACCCAGTACTTC. Translated, it gives CASSQDIQETQYF.

This chain uses TRBV5-5 with TRBJ1-5; D is uncertain. The CDR3 spans 12 residues. Germline CDR1 is SGHKS and CDR2 is YYEKEE (reference sequence). V dropped 4 bases and J dropped 6 bases, with 8 bases sitting between them. CDR3 sequence: CASSLEGQPQHF. The CDR3 nucleotides are TGTGCCAGCAGCCTAGAAGGTCAGCCCCAGCATTTT.

The chain combines TRBV28 with TRBJ2-7; 8 bases are shared with TRBD1. J gave up 2 bases and V 5 bases, and 11 bases lay outside the gene matches. This CDR3 has 16 residues. CDR1 is MDHEN, CDR2 SYDVKM, per germline. The DNA for the CDR3 is TGTGCCAGCAGTGGAGACAGGGGTAGCTTCGCCTACGAGCAGTACTTC. It is translated as CASSGDRGSFAYEQYF. The variable domain in full, with the rest retrieved from reference TRBV28 and TRBJ2-7, is DVKVTQSSRYLVKRTGEKVFLECVQDMDHENMFWYRQDPGLGLRLIYFSYDVKMKEKGDIPEGYSVSREKKERFSLILESASTNQTSMYLCASSGDRGSFAYEQYFGPGTRLTVT.

The genes are TRBV28 and TRBJ1-5; D call uncertain. The V gene lost 4 bases and the J gene lost 9 bases, with 7 bases spanning the gap. The CDR3 has 11 amino acids. Germline V gene lookup returns CDR1 MDHEN and CDR2 SYDVKM. In DNA, the CDR3 is TGTGCCAGCAGTTCCCTTGGGCCCCAGCATTTT. This encodes CASSSLGPQHF.

The J gene is TRBJ2-5, the V gene TRBV15, with unresolved D. Germline CDR1 LNHNV, CDR2 YYDKDF (reference sequence). The CDR3 totals 14 residues. Trimming pared 1 base from V and 7 bases from J, leaving 13 bases between. CDR3 region: CATSRGELYATQYF. The DNA for the CDR3 is TGTGCCACCAGCAGAGGTGAACTATACGCGACCCAGTACTTC.

The gene calls are TRBV13 and TRBJ1-4; D is possibly TRBD1 (6 bases). V gave up 5 bases and J gave up 8 bases, with 18 bases separating them. CDR3 size: 15 residues. Germline V gives CDR1 PRHDT, CDR2 FYEKMQ (reference sequence). The CDR3 protein is CASSPRTEGNEKLFF. The CDR3 DNA is TGTGCCAGCAGCCCCAGGACAGAGGGAAACGAAAAACTGTTTTTT.

The chain recombines TRBV11-3 with TRBJ2-7, with a weak D call TRBD1 (6 bases). There are 16 residues in the CDR3. Between the trimmed V and J ends, which lost 5 bases and 5 bases, there was a span of 22 bases. The germline V gene has CDR1 SGHNT and CDR2 YENEEA. CDR3 residues: CASSPGVAGADNEQYF. CDR3 coding DNA: TGTGCCAGCAGCCCAGGGGTGGCAGGAGCCGACAACGAGCAGTACTTC.

The chain employs TRBV2 and TRBJ2-7, with D possibly matching TRBD2 (6 bases). This CDR3 contains 13 residues. Trimming stripped 7 bases from V and 0 bases from J, with 10 bases between. CDR1 and CDR2 from the germline V gene are SNHLY and FYNNEI. CDR3 sequence reads: CASIRGSSYEQYF. Here the CDR3 DNA reads TGTGCCAGCATTCGGGGGAGCTCCTACGAGCAGTACTTC.

V is TRBV7-6 and J is TRBJ2-7; D might be TRBD2 (5 bases). The CDR3 is made up of 14 amino acids. Germline V gives CDR1 SGHVS, CDR2 FNYEAQ. V was cut by 5 bases and J by 4 bases, with 15 bases left in between. CDR3 coding DNA: TGTGCCAGCAGCAGCGAACTAGGAAATTACGAGCAGTACTTC. Protein sequence: CASSSELGNYEQYF.

J is TRBJ1-1 and V is TRBV7-8, with 8 bases lining up with TRBD1. V shed 3 bases and J 0 bases; nucleotides not matched to a gene: 9. CDR1 is SGHVS, CDR2 FQNEAQ, per germline. This CDR3 is 17 amino acids long. For the CDR3, the DNA is TGTGCCAGCAGCTTGATGGACAGGGTGACCATGAACACTGAAGCTTTCTTT. Amino acids: CASSLMDRVTMNTEAFF.